The rows below give T cell receptor beta chains drawn from one sample of a study of regulatory T cells in long-lasting Graves disease. TCRdb fed the multiplex PCR reads into MiXCR, producing one record per CDR3 protein. Among over 400,000 distinct CDR3 sequences, around 15% were seen once, and the ten largest hold approximately 17%. This sample was also put to use in a study of T cells in Graves' hyperthyroidism and ophthalmopathy.

Material: peripheral blood mononuclear cells (PBMCs), obtained at new diagnosis, from a patient treated with antithyroid drugs. These receptors all stem from a woman between 50 and 59 years old with Graves disease. Each CDR3 is given with its conserved first and last residue. The order of the fields is J gene, D gene, V gene, CDR3 length, clone size, CDR3 protein, CDR3 DNA. D genes are given only for firm matches. The size field is filled for only some rows; it gives once, few, many or a size class.

J: TRBJ2-7
D: NA
V: TRBV7-8
length: 13
size: many
CDR3: CASSLNDPYEQYF
DNA: TGTGCCAGCAGCCTGAATGACCCCTACGAGCAGTACTTC

J: TRBJ2-7
D: TRBD2
V: TRBV5-6
length: 14
size: many
CDR3: CASSLMAGGNEQYF
DNA: TGTGCCAGCAGCTTGATGGCGGGAGGCAACGAGCAGTACTTC

J: TRBJ2-2
D: NA
V: TRBV12-3/TRBV12-4
length: 12
size: many
CDR3: CASSLTAGELFF
DNA: TGTGCCAGCAGTCTGACCGCCGGGGAGCTGTTTTTT

J: TRBJ2-2
D: TRBD1
V: TRBV7-9
length: 16
size: few
CDR3: CASSILQGINTGELFF
DNA: TGTGCCAGCAGCATATTACAGGGGATTAACACCGGGGAGCTGTTTTTT

J: TRBJ2-7
D: TRBD2
V: TRBV5-1
length: 17
size: NA
CDR3: CASSLSPGLADSYEQYF
DNA: TGCGCCAGCAGCTTGTCGCCGGGACTAGCGGACTCCTACGAGCAGTACTTC

J: TRBJ1-2
D: TRBD1
V: TRBV27
length: 16
size: NA
CDR3: CASSKWEGAQSYGYTF
DNA: TGTGCCAGCAGTAAATGGGAGGGGGCGCAGAGCTATGGCTACACCTTC

J: TRBJ2-7
D: TRBD2
V: TRBV27
length: 16
size: many
CDR3: CASSFGRAGGFYEQYF
DNA: TGTGCCAGCAGTTTCGGTCGGGCGGGAGGATTCTACGAGCAGTACTTC

J: TRBJ1-5
D: TRBD1
V: TRBV28
length: 21
size: NA
CDR3: CASSSPRGIGGGEDSNQPQHF
DNA: TGTGCCAGCAGTTCCCCCAGGGGGATAGGGGGCGGTGAGGATAGCAATCAGCCCCAGCATTTT

J: TRBJ2-3
D: NA
V: TRBV14
length: 16
size: few
CDR3: CASSQDGGTGTDTQYF
DNA: TGTGCCAGCAGCCAAGATGGGGGTACGGGCACAGATACGCAGTATTTT

J: TRBJ2-1
D: NA
V: TRBV28
length: 17
size: many
CDR3: CASRGQGRKSSYNEQFF
DNA: TGTGCCAGCAGAGGCCAGGGCAGGAAAAGCTCCTACAATGAGCAGTTCTTC

J: TRBJ2-1
D: TRBD2
V: TRBV12-3/TRBV12-4
length: 14
size: NA
CDR3: CASNAGASYNEQFF
DNA: TGTGCCAGCAATGCGGGAGCGTCCTACAATGAGCAGTTCTTC

J: TRBJ2-1
D: TRBD1
V: TRBV6-2/TRBV6-3
length: 16
size: many
CDR3: CASSYSETGGYNEQFF
DNA: TGTGCCAGCAGTTACTCTGAGACAGGGGGCTACAATGAGCAGTTCTTC

J: TRBJ1-2
D: TRBD1
V: TRBV6-9
length: 14
size: NA
CDR3: CASSPRDRGSGYTF
DNA: TGTGCCAGCAGTCCCCGGGACAGGGGAAGCGGCTACACCTTC

J: TRBJ2-1
D: TRBD2
V: TRBV27
length: 16
size: NA
CDR3: CASSLGSGSAYNEQFF
DNA: TGTGCCAGCAGTTTAGGGAGCGGGAGTGCCTACAATGAGCAGTTCTTC

J: TRBJ2-3
D: NA
V: TRBV11-2
length: 15
size: many
CDR3: CASSLSAGITDTQYF
DNA: TGTGCCAGCAGCTTGTCTGCGGGAATCACAGATACGCAGTATTTT

J: TRBJ2-7
D: NA
V: TRBV28
length: 17
size: many
CDR3: CASSSRVSGDQSYEQYF
DNA: TGTGCCAGCAGTTCGCGGGTATCGGGAGATCAATCCTACGAGCAGTACTTC

J: TRBJ2-7
D: TRBD2
V: TRBV6-1
length: 14
size: few
CDR3: CASSPDTGLYEQYF
DNA: TGTGCCAGCAGCCCCGATACGGGACTATACGAGCAGTACTTC

J: TRBJ2-3
D: TRBD2
V: TRBV6-2/TRBV6-3
length: 16
size: few
CDR3: CASSYRLAGGPDTQYF
DNA: TGTGCCAGCAGTTACCGACTAGCGGGAGGGCCGGATACGCAGTATTTT

J: TRBJ1-2
D: NA
V: TRBV30
length: 14
size: NA
CDR3: CAWSRGDANYGYTF
DNA: TGTGCCTGGAGTCGGGGGGATGCGAACTATGGCTACACCTTC

J: TRBJ1-4
D: NA
V: TRBV5-4
length: 13
size: few
CDR3: CASSFQGSEKLFF
DNA: TGTGCCAGCAGCTTCCAGGGGAGTGAAAAACTGTTTTTT

J: TRBJ1-6
D: NA
V: TRBV3-1
length: 13
size: few
CDR3: CASSQDGGSPLHF
DNA: TGTGCCAGCAGCCAAGACGGCGGGTCACCCCTCCACTTT

J: TRBJ1-2
D: NA
V: TRBV5-1
length: 13
size: few
CDR3: CASSLERVYGYTF
DNA: TGCGCCAGCAGCTTGGAAAGGGTTTATGGCTACACCTTC

J: TRBJ2-1
D: TRBD2
V: TRBV5-1
length: 17
size: NA
CDR3: CASSSTGLAVLEGSQFF
DNA: TGCGCCAGCAGCTCGACTGGACTAGCGGTCTTGGAGGGTTCACAGTTCTTC

J: TRBJ2-7
D: NA
V: TRBV10-3
length: 14
size: many
CDR3: CAISADTTGSEQYF
DNA: TGTGCCATCAGTGCCGACACCACAGGGAGCGAGCAGTACTTC

J: TRBJ2-5
D: NA
V: TRBV4-1
length: 14
size: few
CDR3: CASSQGTTQETQYF
DNA: TGCGCCAGCAGCCAAGGTACAACCCAAGAGACCCAGTACTTC

J: TRBJ1-1
D: TRBD1
V: TRBV6-2/TRBV6-3
length: 14
size: many
CDR3: CASSLQGASTEAFF
DNA: TGTGCCAGCAGTTTACAGGGGGCGAGCACTGAAGCTTTCTTT

J: TRBJ2-5
D: TRBD1
V: TRBV20-1
length: 13
size: few
CDR3: CSVSQGAGETQYF
DNA: TGCAGTGTGTCCCAGGGGGCTGGGGAGACCCAGTACTTC

J: TRBJ2-1
D: NA
V: TRBV7-2
length: 12
size: many
CDR3: CASSLGSVVQFF
DNA: TGTGCCAGCAGCTTAGGCTCCGTGGTGCAGTTCTTC

J: TRBJ1-5
D: TRBD1
V: TRBV2
length: 15
size: many
CDR3: CASSGQGERNQPQHF
DNA: TGTGCCAGCAGCGGACAGGGGGAGCGCAATCAGCCCCAGCATTTT

J: TRBJ2-1
D: NA
V: TRBV27
length: 18
size: many
CDR3: CASSLWGGLGKRYNEQFF
DNA: TGTGCCAGCAGTTTATGGGGGGGGCTAGGGAAACGATACAATGAGCAGTTCTTC

J: TRBJ2-2
D: NA
V: TRBV11-3
length: 14
size: many
CDR3: CASSSQGSSGELFF
DNA: TGTGCCAGCAGCTCTCAGGGATCCTCCGGGGAGCTGTTTTTT

J: TRBJ2-1
D: NA
V: TRBV12-3/TRBV12-4
length: 15
size: many
CDR3: CASNQGGGHFNEQFF
DNA: TGTGCCAGCAACCAGGGCGGGGGCCACTTCAATGAGCAGTTCTTC

J: TRBJ2-1
D: NA
V: TRBV7-2
length: 20
size: few
CDR3: CASSLGGLSAWLAAYNEQFF
DNA: TGTGCCAGCAGCCTAGGAGGGTTATCTGCTTGGCTAGCCGCCTACAATGAGCAGTTCTTC

J: TRBJ2-1
D: NA
V: TRBV7-9
length: 15
size: many
CDR3: CASSLDPNSYNEQFF
DNA: TGTGCCAGCAGCTTAGATCCCAACTCCTACAATGAGCAGTTCTTC

J: TRBJ2-7
D: NA
V: TRBV19
length: 21
size: few
CDR3: CASTPTATRGTHTRSSYEQYF
DNA: TGTGCCAGTACCCCGACAGCGACGCGCGGAACTCATACCCGGAGCTCCTACGAGCAGTACTTC

J: TRBJ2-3
D: NA
V: TRBV27
length: 17
size: NA
CDR3: CASSDPRDTGPEDTQYF
DNA: TGTGCCAGCAGCGACCCCCGGGACACGGGGCCAGAAGATACGCAGTATTTT

J: TRBJ2-1
D: NA
V: TRBV28
length: 16
size: many
CDR3: CASSSPPVSSYNEQFF
DNA: TGTGCCAGCAGCTCCCCCCCGGTGAGCTCCTACAATGAGCAGTTCTTC

J: TRBJ1-5
D: TRBD1
V: TRBV15
length: 15
size: NA
CDR3: CATSKSGGLNQPQHF
DNA: TGTGCCACCAGCAAATCAGGGGGCCTCAATCAGCCCCAGCATTTT

J: TRBJ2-5
D: NA
V: TRBV28
length: 15
size: NA
CDR3: CASSLRGSNQETQYF
DNA: TGTGCCAGCAGTTTAAGGGGTTCAAACCAAGAGACCCAGTACTTC

J: TRBJ1-2
D: NA
V: TRBV28
length: 13
size: few
CDR3: CASSSRVDYGYTF
DNA: TGTGCCAGCAGTTCCAGGGTGGACTATGGCTACACCTTC

J: TRBJ2-2
D: NA
V: TRBV24-1
length: 14
size: NA
CDR3: CATRPPVFPGELFF
DNA: TGTGCCACCAGGCCCCCGGTGTTCCCCGGGGAGCTGTTTTTT

J: TRBJ2-7
D: TRBD2
V: TRBV9
length: 15
size: many
CDR3: CASSGGSGRNYEQYF
DNA: TGTGCCAGCAGCGGGGGAAGCGGGAGAAACTACGAGCAGTACTTC

J: TRBJ2-1
D: TRBD2
V: TRBV3-1
length: 16
size: few
CDR3: CASSLSGRSGYNEQFF
DNA: TGTGCCAGCAGCCTAAGCGGGAGGTCCGGATACAATGAGCAGTTCTTC

J: TRBJ2-3
D: TRBD2
V: TRBV6-1
length: 15
size: many
CDR3: CASRDRGEAQDTQYF
DNA: TGTGCCAGCAGGGACCGGGGGGAAGCACAAGATACGCAGTATTTT

J: TRBJ2-1
D: NA
V: TRBV2
length: 13
size: few
CDR3: CASGVGGIGEQFF
DNA: TGTGCCAGCGGTGTTGGCGGGATCGGTGAGCAGTTCTTC

J: TRBJ2-7
D: TRBD2
V: TRBV20-1
length: 13
size: many
CDR3: CSARTSGDYEQYF
DNA: TGCAGTGCTAGGACTAGCGGAGACTACGAGCAGTACTTC

J: TRBJ1-4
D: NA
V: TRBV11-2
length: 14
size: NA
CDR3: CASSQRGANEKLFF
DNA: TGTGCCAGCAGCCAGCGGGGGGCTAATGAAAAACTGTTTTTT

J: TRBJ2-2
D: TRBD2
V: TRBV10-1
length: 17
size: NA
CDR3: CASSHRLAGGVTGELFF
DNA: TGCGCCAGCAGCCACCGACTAGCGGGAGGGGTCACCGGGGAGCTGTTTTTT

J: TRBJ2-5
D: TRBD1
V: TRBV30
length: 18
size: many
CDR3: CAWNPGRQGAYNQETQYF
DNA: TGTGCCTGGAATCCCGGGAGACAGGGGGCCTACAACCAAGAGACCCAGTACTTC

J: TRBJ2-7
D: TRBD2
V: TRBV4-2
length: 20
size: many
CDR3: CASSQDPASGRRIAAYEQYF
DNA: TGTGCCAGCAGCCAAGATCCGGCTAGCGGGAGGAGAATAGCGGCCTACGAGCAGTACTTC

J: TRBJ2-4
D: NA
V: TRBV4-1
length: 16
size: NA
CDR3: CASSQASGQAKNIQYF
DNA: TGCGCCAGCAGCCAAGCGTCGGGACAAGCCAAAAACATTCAGTACTTC

J: TRBJ1-5
D: NA
V: TRBV10-3
length: 14
size: NA
CDR3: CATGRGQINQPQHF
DNA: TGTGCCACCGGGCGGGGGCAGATCAATCAGCCCCAGCATTTT

J: TRBJ2-1
D: NA
V: TRBV27
length: 17
size: few
CDR3: CASSLFWSAGTYNEQFF
DNA: TGTGCCAGCAGTTTATTCTGGTCGGCGGGAACCTACAATGAGCAGTTCTTC

J: TRBJ1-1
D: NA
V: TRBV5-1
length: 14
size: many
CDR3: CATKGQGLNTEAFF
DNA: TGCGCCACTAAGGGGCAGGGATTGAACACTGAAGCTTTCTTT

J: TRBJ1-1
D: NA
V: TRBV6-1
length: 17
size: many
CDR3: CASSEAPRGGVSTEAFF
DNA: TGTGCCAGCAGTGAAGCGCCCCGGGGAGGGGTATCCACTGAAGCTTTCTTT